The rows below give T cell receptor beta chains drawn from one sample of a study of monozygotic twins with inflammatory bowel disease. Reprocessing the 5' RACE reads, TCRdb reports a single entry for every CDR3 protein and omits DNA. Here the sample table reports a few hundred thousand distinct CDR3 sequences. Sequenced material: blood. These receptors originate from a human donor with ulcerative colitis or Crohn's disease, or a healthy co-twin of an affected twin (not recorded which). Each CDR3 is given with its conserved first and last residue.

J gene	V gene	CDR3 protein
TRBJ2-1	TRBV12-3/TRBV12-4	CASSPTPGTGKGLGYNEQFF
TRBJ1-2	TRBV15	CATSRVLGPGYGYTF
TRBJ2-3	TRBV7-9	CASSPLLHPNSTDTQYF
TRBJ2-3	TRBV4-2	CASSYRAGGGSTDTQYF
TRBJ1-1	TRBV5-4	CASSEPGLMNTEAFF
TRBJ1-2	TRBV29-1	CSLRQGGGYTF
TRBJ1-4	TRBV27	CASATANEKLFF
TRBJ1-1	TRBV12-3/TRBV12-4	CASSRRQGLVTMAFF
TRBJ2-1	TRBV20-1	CSARDELRQALNEQFF
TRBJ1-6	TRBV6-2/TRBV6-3	CASSYSAATDYSPLHF
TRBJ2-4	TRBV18	CASSPPSGYKNIQYF
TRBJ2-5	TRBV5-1	CASSSRGRQLLAGETQYF
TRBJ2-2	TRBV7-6	CASSLVTGATNTGELFF
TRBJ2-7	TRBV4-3	CASSHLTGTGPHEQYF
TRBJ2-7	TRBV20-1	CSAPLDRAAYEQYF
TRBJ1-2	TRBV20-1	CSAPGQGRNGYTF
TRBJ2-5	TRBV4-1	CASSLSVFGGAETQYF
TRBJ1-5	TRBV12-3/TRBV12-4	CASSLTGGSQPQHF
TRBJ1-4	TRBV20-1	CSGTGGDNEKLFF
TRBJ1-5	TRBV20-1	CSASRGQSDQPQHF
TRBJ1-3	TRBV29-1	CSVGAASGNTIYF
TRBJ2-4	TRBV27	CASRSGRLAKNIQYF
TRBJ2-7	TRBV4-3	CASSRLLWYEQYF
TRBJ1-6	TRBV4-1	CASSYGTGGRLGSYNSPLHF
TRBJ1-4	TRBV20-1	CSASPQDEKLFF
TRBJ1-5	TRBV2	CASSDHPQPQHF
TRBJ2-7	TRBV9	CASSTDREAYEQYF
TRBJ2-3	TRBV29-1	CSGATSGGTLHADTQYF
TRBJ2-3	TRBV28	CASLQGADTQYF
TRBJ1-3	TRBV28	CASSLRQGYTIYF
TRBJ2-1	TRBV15	CATSRDKVWTRSYNEQFF
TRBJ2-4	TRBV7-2	CASSLAILNNIQYF
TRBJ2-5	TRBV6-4	CASSEEYAGTSGGPTQETQYF
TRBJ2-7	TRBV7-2	CASSTRRGPYEQYF
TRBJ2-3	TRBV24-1	CATSDFGTDTQYF
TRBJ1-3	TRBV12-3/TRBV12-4	CASSPLRGGGNTIYF
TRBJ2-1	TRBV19	CASSIPAGGDRDEQFF
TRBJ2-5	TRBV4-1	CASSQDGLAEVSGEETQYF
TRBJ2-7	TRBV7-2	CASSLGLSLSYEQYF
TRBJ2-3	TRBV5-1	CASSGQGVRTDTQYF
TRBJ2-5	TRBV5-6	CASSFGQGGKTQYF
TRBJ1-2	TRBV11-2	CASSFSGACTF
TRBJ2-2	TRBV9	CASSVLAGGPGELFF
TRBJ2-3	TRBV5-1	CASSSWPGEVGTDTQYF
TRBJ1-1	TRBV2	CASSGVPGAGRGNTEAFF
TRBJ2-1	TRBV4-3	CASSYGTSGYDEQFF
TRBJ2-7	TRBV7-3	CASSFDGGGYYEQYF
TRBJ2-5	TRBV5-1	CASSFSAGTGKEVQYF
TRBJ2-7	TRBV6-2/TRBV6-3	CASSYLAYLGEQYF
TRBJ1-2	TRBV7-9	CASSLGVNGYTF
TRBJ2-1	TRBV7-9	CASSFSGARTYNEQFF